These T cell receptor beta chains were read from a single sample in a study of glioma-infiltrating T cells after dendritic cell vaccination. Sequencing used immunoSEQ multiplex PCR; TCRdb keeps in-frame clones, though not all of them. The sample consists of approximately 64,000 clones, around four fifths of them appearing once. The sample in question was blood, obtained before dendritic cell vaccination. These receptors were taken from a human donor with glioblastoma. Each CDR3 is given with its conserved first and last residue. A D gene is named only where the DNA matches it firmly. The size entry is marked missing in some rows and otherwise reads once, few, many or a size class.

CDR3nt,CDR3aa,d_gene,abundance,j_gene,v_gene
TGTGCCAGCAGCTTAAACAGGGTAGTCGAGCAGTACTTC,CASSLNRVVEQYF,.,once,TRBJ2-7,TRBV11-2
TGCGCCAGCAGTGAGGTGGTAGCGGGGGGTAATGAGCAGTTCTTC,CASSEVVAGGNEQFF,TRBD2,.,TRBJ2-1,TRBV10-1
TGTGCCAGCAGTTCGTCGTATGCCTACGAGCAGTACTTC,CASSSSYAYEQYF,.,few,TRBJ2-7,TRBV6-6
TGTGCCAGCAGTTACACCCCAAGACAGGGGACAACCCGGGGCACTGAAGCTTTCTTT,CASSYTPRQGTTRGTEAFF,TRBD1,.,TRBJ1-1,TRBV6-7
TGTGCCAGCAGCGTAGATTTGGCGACGGGGGGAGAGACCCAGTACTTC,CASSVDLATGGETQYF,TRBD2,.,TRBJ2-5,TRBV9
TGTGCCACCAGCAGAGATTTGAGGGCGGCTAACTATGGCTACACCTTC,CATSRDLRAANYGYTF,.,.,TRBJ1-2,TRBV15
TGTGCTAGCACCCCTGGACTAGCCGGGGGGGAGACCCAGTACTTC,CASTPGLAGGETQYF,TRBD2,.,TRBJ2-5,TRBV7-7
TGTGCCAGCAGTTTGAGCTTGGGGCGTCGCACAGATACGCAGTATTTT,CASSLSLGRRTDTQYF,.,few,TRBJ2-3,TRBV27
TGTGCCAGCAGCCGACAGGGTCCCCAGCGCGTGCCTGAAGCTTTCTTT,CASSRQGPQRVPEAFF,TRBD1,.,TRBJ1-1,TRBV7-9
TGCGCCACCAATGGGGGGAACGAGCAGTACTTC,CATNGGNEQYF,.,.,TRBJ2-7,TRBV10-2
TGCGCCAGCAGCATTAACGACAGGGGGAGCACAGATACGCAGTATTTT,CASSINDRGSTDTQYF,TRBD1,.,TRBJ2-3,TRBV5-1
TGTGCCAGCAGCCAGGGGCAGACGGGGGGCGGTGAGACCCAGTACTTC,CASSQGQTGGGETQYF,.,.,TRBJ2-5,TRBV5-4
TGTGCCAGCAGCTTAGGCTCCAGCTACGAGCAGTACTTC,CASSLGSSYEQYF,.,.,TRBJ2-7,TRBV11-2
TGTGCCAGTAGTATAGCACAGGGACATAATTCACCCCTCCACTTT,CASSIAQGHNSPLHF,.,.,TRBJ1-6,TRBV19
TGTGCCAGCAGCCCCGGGACTAGCGGCACAGATACGCAGTATTTT,CASSPGTSGTDTQYF,TRBD2,once,TRBJ2-3,TRBV11-3
TGTGCCATCAGTGAGGGGCGAGTCACTGAAGCTTTCTTT,CAISEGRVTEAFF,.,.,TRBJ1-1,TRBV10-3
TGTGCCAGCAAGCAGGAAAACTACGAGCAGTACTTC,CASKQENYEQYF,.,.,TRBJ2-7,TRBV2
TGCAGCGCTGCCCGACAGGGTTTAACCACTGCCCAAGAGACCCAGTACTTC,CSAARQGLTTAQETQYF,TRBD1,.,TRBJ2-5,TRBV29-1
TGTGCCAGCAGTCTAACAACAGGGTCCGGAAACACCATATATTTT,CASSLTTGSGNTIYF,.,few,TRBJ1-3,TRBV6-6
TGCAGCGTTGTACAGGGGAGCGCTGGAAACACCATATATTTT,CSVVQGSAGNTIYF,TRBD1,.,TRBJ1-3,TRBV29-1
TGTGCCAGCAGTCTCCCCACAGGTTCCTACGAGCAGTACTTC,CASSLPTGSYEQYF,.,.,TRBJ2-7,TRBV6-6
TGTGCCAGCAGTCCGGGGGGATGGCGGTATGGCTACACCTTC,CASSPGGWRYGYTF,.,.,TRBJ1-2,TRBV28
TGCGCCAGCAGCTTGCGGATAGGACATTACGAGCAGTACTTC,CASSLRIGHYEQYF,.,.,TRBJ2-7,TRBV5-1
TGTGCCAGCAGCTTGGACGGGGGGCGAGATACGCAGTATTTT,CASSLDGGRDTQYF,.,once,TRBJ2-3,TRBV7-6
TGCAGCCAAAAGTCGGGGGGTGGAGAGACCCAGTACTTC,CSQKSGGGETQYF,TRBD2,.,TRBJ2-5,TRBV29-1
TGTGCCAGCAGTTATAACAGGGGCGGATCCCCCCTCCACTTT,CASSYNRGGSPLHF,TRBD1,.,TRBJ1-6,TRBV27
TGTGCCAGCAGTGAAACAGGGCACGAGCAGTTCTTC,CASSETGHEQFF,.,.,TRBJ2-1,TRBV2
TGCGCCAGCAGTGAGGAGAGAAACACCATATATTTT,CASSEERNTIYF,.,few,TRBJ1-3,TRBV10-2
TGTGCCAGCAGCTGGGGACAGGGGGCTAACTATGGCTACACCTTC,CASSWGQGANYGYTF,TRBD1,.,TRBJ1-2,TRBV11-2
TGCGCCAGCAGCGCGGGACGGTCCTACAATGAGCAGTTCTTC,CASSAGRSYNEQFF,.,.,TRBJ2-1,TRBV5-1
TGTGCCAGCAGCCAAGGAGCGGGGGGGCCGGAGACCCAGTACTTC,CASSQGAGGPETQYF,TRBD2,.,TRBJ2-5,TRBV4-2
TGTGCCAGTAGACAGGGGCAAGGGCCGAACACTGAAGCTTTCTTT,CASRQGQGPNTEAFF,TRBD1,.,TRBJ1-1,TRBV19
TGTGCCAGCAGTGACCAGGTGAACACCGGGGAGCTGTTTTTT,CASSDQVNTGELFF,.,once,TRBJ2-2,TRBV25-1
TGCGCCAGCAGCACCGGGACAGGGGGCTTCGAGACCCAGTACTTC,CASSTGTGGFETQYF,TRBD1,once,TRBJ2-5,TRBV5-1
TGTGCCAGCAGCCAAGATGGGGAGCTCTATGGCTACACCTTC,CASSQDGELYGYTF,.,.,TRBJ1-2,TRBV4-2
TGTGCCAGCAGTGAATATAGGGCAGGGATAAATTCACCCCTCCACTTT,CASSEYRAGINSPLHF,.,.,TRBJ1-6,TRBV2
TGTGCCAGCAGAATGGGAGGGGGGCACACTGAAGCTTTCTTT,CASRMGGGHTEAFF,.,.,TRBJ1-1,TRBV28
TGCGCCAGCAGCTTGGGCCTAGGAGTAGGCGGGGAGCTGTTTTTT,CASSLGLGVGGELFF,.,.,TRBJ2-2,TRBV5-1
TGCGCCAGCAGCTTGGCCACACCCGATAATTCACCCCTCCACTTT,CASSLATPDNSPLHF,.,once,TRBJ1-6,TRBV5-1
TGTGCCAGCAGCTCCCGGCAGGGGCTCGAGCAGTACTTC,CASSSRQGLEQYF,.,few,TRBJ2-7,TRBV7-2
TGCGCCAGCAGCCGGGGGATAGGGCCTGGGGCCAACGTCCTGACTTTC,CASSRGIGPGANVLTF,.,once,TRBJ2-6,TRBV5-1
TGTGCCAGCAGCCCTAGTTCCCCTAACTATGGCTACACCTTC,CASSPSSPNYGYTF,.,once,TRBJ1-2,TRBV28
TGTGCCAGCGCAGCGTCGGCCGCAGGGTCTCGTGGAGCTTTCTTT,CASAASAAGSRGAFF,.,.,TRBJ1-1,TRBV27